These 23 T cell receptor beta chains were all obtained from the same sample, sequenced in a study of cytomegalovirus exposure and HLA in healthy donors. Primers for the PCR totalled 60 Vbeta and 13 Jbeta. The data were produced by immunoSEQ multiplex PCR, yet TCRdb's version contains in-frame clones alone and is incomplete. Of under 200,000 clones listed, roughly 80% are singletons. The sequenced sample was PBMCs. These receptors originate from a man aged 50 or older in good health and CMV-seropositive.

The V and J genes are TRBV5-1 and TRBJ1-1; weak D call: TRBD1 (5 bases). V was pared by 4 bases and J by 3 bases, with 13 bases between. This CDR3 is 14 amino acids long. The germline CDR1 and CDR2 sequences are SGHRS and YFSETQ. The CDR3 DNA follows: TGCGCCAGCAGCCAGACAGATGGTGACACTGAAGCTTTCTTT. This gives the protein CASSQTDGDTEAFF.

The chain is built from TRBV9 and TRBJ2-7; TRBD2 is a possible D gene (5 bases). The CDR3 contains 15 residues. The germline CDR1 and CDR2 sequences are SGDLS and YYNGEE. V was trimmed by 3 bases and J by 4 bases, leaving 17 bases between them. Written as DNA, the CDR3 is TGTGCCAGCAGCGCCGGAGAGGGCAGCGCTTACGAGCAGTACTTC. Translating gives CASSAGEGSAYEQYF.

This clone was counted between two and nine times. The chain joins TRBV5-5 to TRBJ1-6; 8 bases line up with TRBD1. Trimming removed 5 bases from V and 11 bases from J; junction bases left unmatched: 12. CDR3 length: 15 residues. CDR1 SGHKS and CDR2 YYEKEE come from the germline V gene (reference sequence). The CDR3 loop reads CASRQTGAAATPLHF. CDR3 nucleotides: TGTGCCAGCAGGCAGACAGGGGCCGCCGCGACACCCCTCCACTTT.

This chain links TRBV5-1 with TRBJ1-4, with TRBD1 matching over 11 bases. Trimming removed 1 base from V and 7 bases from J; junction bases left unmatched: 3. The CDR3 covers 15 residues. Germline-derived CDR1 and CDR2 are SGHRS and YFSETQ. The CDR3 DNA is TGCGCCAGCAGCTTGCCCGGGACAGGGGGTGAAAAACTGTTTTTT. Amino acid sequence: CASSLPGTGGEKLFF. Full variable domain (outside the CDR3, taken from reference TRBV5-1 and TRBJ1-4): KAGVTQTPRYLIKTRGQQVTLSCSPISGHRSVSWYQQTPGQGLQFLFEYFSETQRNKGNFPGRFSGRQFSNSRSEMNVSTLELGDSALYLCASSLPGTGGEKLFFGSGTQLSVL.

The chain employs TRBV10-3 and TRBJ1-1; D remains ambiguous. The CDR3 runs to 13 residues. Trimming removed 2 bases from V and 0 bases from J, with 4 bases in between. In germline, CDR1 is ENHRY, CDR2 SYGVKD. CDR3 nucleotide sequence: TGTGCCATCAGTGAGACTGTGAACACTGAAGCTTTCTTT. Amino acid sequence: CAISETVNTEAFF.

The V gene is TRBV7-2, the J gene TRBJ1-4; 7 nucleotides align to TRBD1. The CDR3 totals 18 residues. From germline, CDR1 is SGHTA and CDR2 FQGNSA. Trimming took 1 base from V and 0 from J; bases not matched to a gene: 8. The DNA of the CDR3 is TGTGCCAGCAGCTTAGACAGGGGATCACTGACAACTAATGAAAAACTGTTTTTT. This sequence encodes CASSLDRGSLTTNEKLFF.

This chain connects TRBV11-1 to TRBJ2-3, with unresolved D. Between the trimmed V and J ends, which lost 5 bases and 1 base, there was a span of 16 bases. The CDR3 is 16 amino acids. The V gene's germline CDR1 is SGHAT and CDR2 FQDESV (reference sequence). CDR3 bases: TGTGCCAGCAGCCCCTTTACGGGTCTCCGCACAGATACGCAGTATTTT. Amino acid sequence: CASSPFTGLRTDTQYF.

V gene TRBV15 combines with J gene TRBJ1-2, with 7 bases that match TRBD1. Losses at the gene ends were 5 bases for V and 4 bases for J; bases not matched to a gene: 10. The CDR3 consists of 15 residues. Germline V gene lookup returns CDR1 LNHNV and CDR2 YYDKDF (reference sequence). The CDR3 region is CATSPGRGGAYGYTF. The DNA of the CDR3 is TGTGCCACCAGCCCTGGGCGAGGGGGCGCCTATGGCTACACCTTC.

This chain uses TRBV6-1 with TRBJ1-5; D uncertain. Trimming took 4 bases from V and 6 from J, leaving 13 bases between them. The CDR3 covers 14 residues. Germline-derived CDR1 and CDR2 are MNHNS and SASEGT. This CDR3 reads CASSGSLEAQPQHF. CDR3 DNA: TGTGCCAGCAGTGGATCCCTGGAGGCTCAGCCCCAGCATTTT.

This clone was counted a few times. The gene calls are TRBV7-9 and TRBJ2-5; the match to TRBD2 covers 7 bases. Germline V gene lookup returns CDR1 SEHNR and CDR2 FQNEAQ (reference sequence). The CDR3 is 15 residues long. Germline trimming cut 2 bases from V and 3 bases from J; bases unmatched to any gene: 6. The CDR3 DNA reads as TGTGCCAGCAGCTTAAACCCTAGCGGTAAAGAGACCCAGTACTTC. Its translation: CASSLNPSGKETQYF.

The CDR3 here is CASSRESNNQPQHF. The CDR3 DNA reads TGTGCCAGTAGTCGAGAGTCGAACAATCAGCCCCAGCATTTT. The gene calls are TRBV19 and TRBJ1-5; no firm D call. V lost 5 bases and J 3 bases, leaving 11 bases between the germline ends. Germline V gene sequence: CDR1 LNHDA, CDR2 SQIVND (reference sequence). The CDR3 is made up of 14 amino acids.

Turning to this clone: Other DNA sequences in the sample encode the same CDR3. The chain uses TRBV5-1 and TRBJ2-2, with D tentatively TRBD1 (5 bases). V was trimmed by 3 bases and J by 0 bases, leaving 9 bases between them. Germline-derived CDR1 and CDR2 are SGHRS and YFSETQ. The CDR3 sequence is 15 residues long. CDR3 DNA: TGCGCCAGCAGCTCCCGGACAACGAACACCGGGGAGCTGTTTTTT. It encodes CASSSRTTNTGELFF.

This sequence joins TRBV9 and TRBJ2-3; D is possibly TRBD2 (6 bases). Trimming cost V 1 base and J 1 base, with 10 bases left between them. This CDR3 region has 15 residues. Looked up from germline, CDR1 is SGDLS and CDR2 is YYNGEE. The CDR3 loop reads CASSVRLGGTDTQYF. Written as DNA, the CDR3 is TGTGCCAGCAGCGTACGACTAGGCGGCACAGATACGCAGTATTTT.

The DNA for the CDR3 is TGCGCCAGCGGATCGGGTGCGTCTAATGAAAAACTGTTTTTT. This translates into CASGSGASNEKLFF. The chain combines TRBV5-1 with TRBJ1-4; unclear D gene. The germline V gene encodes CDR1 SGHRS and CDR2 YFSETQ. The V end lost 7 bases, the J end lost 3 bases, and 13 bases lay between the germline ends. The CDR3 is 14 residues long. Filled out from reference TRBV5-1 and TRBJ1-4, the complete variable domain reads KAGVTQTPRYLIKTRGQQVTLSCSPISGHRSVSWYQQTPGQGLQFLFEYFSETQRNKGNFPGRFSGRQFSNSRSEMNVSTLELGDSALYLCASGSGASNEKLFFGSGTQLSVL.

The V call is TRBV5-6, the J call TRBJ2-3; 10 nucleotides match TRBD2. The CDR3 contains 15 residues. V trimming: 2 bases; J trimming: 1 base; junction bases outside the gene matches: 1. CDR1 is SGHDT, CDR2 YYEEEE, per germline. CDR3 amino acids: CASSFLAGGTDTQYF. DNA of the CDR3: TGTGCCAGCAGCTTTCTAGCGGGGGGCACAGATACGCAGTATTTT.

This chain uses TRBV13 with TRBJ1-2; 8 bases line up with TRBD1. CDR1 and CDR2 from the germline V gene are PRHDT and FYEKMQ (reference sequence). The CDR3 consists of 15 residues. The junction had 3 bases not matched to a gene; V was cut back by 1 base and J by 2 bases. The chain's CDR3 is CASSLDRGSNYGYTF. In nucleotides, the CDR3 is TGTGCCAGCAGCTTAGACAGGGGGAGCAACTATGGCTACACCTTC.

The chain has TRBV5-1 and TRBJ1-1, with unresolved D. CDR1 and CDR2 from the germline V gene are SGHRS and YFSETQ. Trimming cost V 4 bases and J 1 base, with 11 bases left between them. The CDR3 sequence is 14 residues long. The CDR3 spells CASSPQSWNTEAFF. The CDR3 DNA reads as TGCGCCAGCAGCCCACAGTCTTGGAACACTGAAGCTTTCTTT.

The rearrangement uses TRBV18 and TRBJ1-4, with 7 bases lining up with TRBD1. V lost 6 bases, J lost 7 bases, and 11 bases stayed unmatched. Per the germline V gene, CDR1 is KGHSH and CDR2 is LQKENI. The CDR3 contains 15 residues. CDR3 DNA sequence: TGTGCCAGCTCGGGACCCAACAGGGGTTCTGAAAAACTGTTTTTT. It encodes CASSGPNRGSEKLFF.

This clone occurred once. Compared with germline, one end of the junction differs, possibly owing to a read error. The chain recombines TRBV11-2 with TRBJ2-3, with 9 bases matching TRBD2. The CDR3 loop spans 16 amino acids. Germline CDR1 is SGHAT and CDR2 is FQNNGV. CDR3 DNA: TGTGCCAGCAGTCAGCGGGGGGCCGCAAGCAAAGATACGCAGTATTTT. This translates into CASSQRGAASKDTQYF.

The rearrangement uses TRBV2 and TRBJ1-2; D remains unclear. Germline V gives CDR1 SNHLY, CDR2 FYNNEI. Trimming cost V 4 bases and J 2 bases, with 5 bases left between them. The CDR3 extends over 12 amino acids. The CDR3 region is CASSAGNYGYTF. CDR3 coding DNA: TGTGCCAGCAGTGCGGGAAACTATGGCTACACCTTC.

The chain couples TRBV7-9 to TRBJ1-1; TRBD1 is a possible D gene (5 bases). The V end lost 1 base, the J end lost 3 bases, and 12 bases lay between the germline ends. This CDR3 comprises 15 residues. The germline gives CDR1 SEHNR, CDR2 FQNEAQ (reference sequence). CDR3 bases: TGTGCCAGCAGCTTAGGGGCGGGGCCAGACACTGAAGCTTTCTTT. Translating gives CASSLGAGPDTEAFF. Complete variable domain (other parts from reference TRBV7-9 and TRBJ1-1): DTGVSQNPRHKITKRGQNVTFRCDPISEHNRLYWYRQTLGQGPEFLTYFQNEAQLEKSRLLSDRFSAERPKGSFSTLEIQRTEQGDSAMYLCASSLGAGPDTEAFFGQGTRLTVV.

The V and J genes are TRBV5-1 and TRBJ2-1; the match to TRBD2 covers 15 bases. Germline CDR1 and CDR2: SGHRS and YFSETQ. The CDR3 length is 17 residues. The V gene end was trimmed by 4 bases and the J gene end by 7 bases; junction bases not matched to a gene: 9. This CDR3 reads CASSPWTSGGAGNEQFF. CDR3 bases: TGCGCCAGCAGCCCGTGGACTAGCGGGGGGGCAGGAAATGAGCAGTTCTTC.

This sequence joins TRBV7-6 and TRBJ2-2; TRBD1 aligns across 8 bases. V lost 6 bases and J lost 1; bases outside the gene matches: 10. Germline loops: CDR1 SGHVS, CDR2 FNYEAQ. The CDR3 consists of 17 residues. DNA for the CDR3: TGTGCCAGCAGGCCCCCCCTCGGGACAGGGAACACCGGGGAGCTGTTTTTT. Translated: CASRPPLGTGNTGELFF.